The 12 T cell receptor beta chains below were found in one sample sequenced in a study of cytomegalovirus exposure and HLA in healthy donors. The repertoire was sequenced with immunoSEQ multiplex PCR; TCRdb's copy has only in-frame clones and lacks some. The data hold tens of thousands of clones, with 85% to 95% observed a single time. The sample comprised PBMCs. These receptors were taken from a young woman in good health and CMV-seropositive.

The chain recombines TRBV11-2 with TRBJ2-2, with D uncertain. Germline CDR1 reads SGHAT; CDR2 reads FQNNGV. The CDR3 extends over 17 amino acids. Trimming shortened V by 1 base and J by 5 bases, and 17 bases separated the two germline ends. The CDR3: CASSLVLTPRRTGELFF. As DNA, the CDR3 is TGTGCCAGCAGCTTAGTACTAACGCCCCGTAGGACCGGGGAGCTGTTTTTT.

The chain uses TRBV5-1 and TRBJ2-1, with 8 bases fitting TRBD2. Germline lookup yields CDR1 SGHRS and CDR2 YFSETQ. The trim removed 5 bases at V and 7 bases at J, leaving 14 bases unmatched. The CDR3 length is 16 residues. CDR3 nucleotides: TGCGCCAGCAGTTCCCCGGGACTAGTGACCCAAAATGAGCAGTTCTTC. This gives the protein CASSSPGLVTQNEQFF.

V is TRBV4-2 and J is TRBJ1-3, with D perhaps TRBD1 (5 bases). The germline V gene has CDR1 LGHNA and CDR2 YNFKEQ. The V and J ends lost 2 bases and 1 base respectively, with 9 bases between them. This CDR3 spans 15 amino acids. The DNA for the CDR3 is TGTGCCAGCAGCCAACCGCAGGGATCTGGAAACACCATATATTTT. Protein sequence: CASSQPQGSGNTIYF.

CDR3 protein: CASSPREGASYEQYF. Written as DNA, the CDR3 is TGCGCCAGCAGCCCCAGGGAGGGCGCTTCCTACGAGCAGTACTTC. The chain employs TRBV5-1 and TRBJ2-7, with TRBD2 matching 7 bases. CDR1 and CDR2 (germline): SGHRS, YFSETQ. The trim removed 4 bases at V and 1 base at J, leaving 8 bases unmatched. This CDR3 is built from 15 residues.

The chain links TRBV6-5 to TRBJ2-2, with D unresolved. The V gene's germline CDR1 is MNHEY and CDR2 SVGAGI. The CDR3 has 13 residues. V lost 4 bases and J 3 bases, leaving 6 bases between the germline ends. DNA of the CDR3: TGTGCCAGCAGTTGGCAGGACACCGGGGAGCTGTTTTTT. The encoded protein is CASSWQDTGELFF.

CDR3 in DNA: TGTGCCAGCAGCTTGGTAGCGCAGAGGAGGCAGGATGGCTACACCTTC. It codes for CASSLVAQRRQDGYTF. This sequence joins TRBV11-2 and TRBJ1-2; D gene uncertain. With 3 bases removed from V and 6 bases from J, the gap between germline ends came to 20 bases. This CDR3 region has 16 residues. Germline-derived CDR1 and CDR2 are SGHAT and FQNNGV. Full variable domain (missing parts from reference TRBV11-2 and TRBJ1-2): EAGVAQSPRYKIIEKRQSVAFWCNPISGHATLYWYQQILGQGPKLLIQFQNNGVVDDSQLPKDRFSAERLKGVDSTLKIQPAKLEDSAVYLCASSLVAQRRQDGYTFGSGTRLTVV.

The gene calls are TRBV5-1 and TRBJ1-1; D not resolved. The CDR3 is 15 amino acids. Trimming left V 6 bases short and J 0 bases short, with 15 bases between. Germline V lookup: CDR1 SGHRS, CDR2 YFSETQ. The DNA for the CDR3 is TGCGCCAGCACCGAGAGGACGGGGATGAACACTGAAGCTTTCTTT. The encoded protein is CASTERTGMNTEAFF.

This rearrangement joins TRBV18 to TRBJ1-5; TRBD1 matches at 8 bases. V gave up 6 bases and J gave up 7 bases; unmatched junction bases: 11. The CDR3 has 15 amino acids. The V gene's germline CDR1 is KGHSH and CDR2 LQKENI. The CDR3 protein is CASSPEAGGEQPQHF. The DNA for the CDR3 is TGTGCCAGCTCCCCCGAGGCAGGGGGCGAGCAGCCCCAGCATTTT.

This chain uses TRBV6-1 with TRBJ2-3, with 7 positions matching TRBD1. The CDR3 is 14 residues long. The germline CDR1 and CDR2 sequences are MNHNS and SASEGT. After removal of 6 bases from V and 2 bases from J, the junction contained 5 bases not matched to a gene. The CDR3 DNA sequence: TGTGCCAGCAGGCCGGGACAGTACACAGATACGCAGTATTTT. As protein: CASRPGQYTDTQYF.

This clone was counted a few times. This chain connects TRBV5-1 to TRBJ2-7; tentatively, D is TRBD1 (5 bases). CDR1 is SGHRS, CDR2 YFSETQ, per germline. CDR3 length: 15 amino acids. Trimming removed 4 bases from V and 3 bases from J, with 17 bases in between. In DNA form, the CDR3 reads TGCGCCAGCAGCGTAGACAGTTATACCTTCTACGAGCAGTACTTC. This codes for CASSVDSYTFYEQYF.

In this sample, this clone turned up once. The gene calls are TRBV15 and TRBJ2-3; perhaps TRBD2 as D (5 bases). Germline V lookup: CDR1 LNHNV, CDR2 YYDKDF (reference sequence). The length of the CDR3 is 15 residues. Trimming removed 3 bases at V and 1 base at J, with 11 bases between. CDR3 coding DNA: TGTGCCACCAGCAGCGGAGACGGGGGCACAGATACGCAGTATTTT. It specifies CATSSGDGGTDTQYF.

This chain uses TRBV27 with TRBJ1-2, with D possibly TRBD1 on 5 matching bases. Between the trimmed V and J ends, which lost 3 bases and 1 base, there was a span of 6 bases. The germline gives CDR1 MNHEY, CDR2 SMNVEV (reference sequence). The CDR3 extends over 13 amino acids. The CDR3 coding sequence is TGTGCCAGCAGTTTCCAGGGTAACTATGGCTACACCTTC. This sequence encodes CASSFQGNYGYTF.